The clone carrying this T cell receptor (beta chain) has just a few counts. TCRdb recomputed calls from the 5' RACE reads with MiXCR, one row per CDR3 protein. The table records 10,000 to 14,000 distinct CDR3 sequences, 40% to 55% of them present only once. J was trimmed by 7 bases and V by 0 bases; bases with no gene match: 8. The germline V gene has CDR1 LGHNA and CDR2 YNFKEQ. The CDR3 contains 17 residues. V is TRBV4-2 and J is TRBJ2-1; TRBD2 aligns across 11 bases. The receptor was derived from a female donor with breast cancer. What was sequenced was tumor-infiltrating naive CD4+ T cells sorted from the breast tumor. The subset: naive CD4+ T cells, CD4+CD45RA+CD25-. The CDR3 region has the DNA TGTGCCAGCAGCCAAGAGGGGGGGCTAGCGGGAGGTAATGAGCAGTTCTTC. Encoded protein: CASSQEGGLAGGNEQFF.